Here is one T cell receptor beta chain with its context. What it binds is not known. The sample belongs to a study of shared clonotypes between healthy human individuals. Study-wide points: Sequencing depth was a factor that was expected to affect clonotype sharing among donors. Rarefaction gave evidence that sorted-subset sequencing remained incomplete despite large depth.

TCRdb's table, derived via immunoSEQ multiplex PCR, lists solely in-frame clones and lacks some. Among 2 million to 2.5 million clones listed, about 92% were seen once. Trimming shortened V by 4 bases and J by 1 base, and 11 bases separated the two germline ends. From germline, CDR1 is SGHNT and CDR2 YENEEA. CDR3 length equals 15 residues. As defined, naive CD8 cells were CD45RO-negative and positively selected for CCR7, with terminally differentiated effector memory CD45RA+ cells excluded. Donors were healthy HIV-negative adults without recently reported acute infections or vaccinations. Every donor was a Caucasian adult from Nashville, Tennessee.

The sequence was obtained from a man aged 18-30 years in good health. Some clones in this sample may be carry-over from other donors' samples. The chain combines TRBV11-3 with TRBJ2-1, with D perhaps matching TRBD2 (5 bases). Specimen: naive CD8+ T cells from PBMCs. CDR3 sequence reads: CASSSTGNSYNEQFF. The CDR3 DNA reads TGTGCCAGCAGCTCCACGGGGAATTCCTACAATGAGCAGTTCTTC. Based on the CDR3 plus reference TRBV11-3 and TRBJ2-1, the full variable domain is EAGVVQSPRYKIIEKKQPVAFWCNPISGHNTLYWYLQNLGQGPELLIRYENEEAVDDSQLPKDRFSAERLKGVDSTLKIQPAELGDSAVYLCASSSTGNSYNEQFFGPGTRLTVL.